The 25 T cell receptor beta chains below come from one sample, sequenced in a study of T-cell memory formation after mild COVID-19 (dated by TCRdb to the early 2020s). Libraries were built with 5' RACE. The instrument given in TCRdb is Illumina NovaSeq 6000. TCRdb reprocessing: public reads trimmed at Q25 with fastp, clones called with MiXCR, in-frame beta chains kept. Entries are consolidated by CDR3 protein sequence, retaining the most common genes and DNA. The sample has more than 70,000 distinct CDR3 sequences on record, approximately 13% of them singletons. The ten largest clonotypes hold 30% to 35% of the sample. The material sequenced was PBMCs or a T cell subset sorted from them (not recorded which). The receptors originated from an adult woman who had mild COVID-19 (a few samples of this study predate the infection). The sample titles of this study are shuffled in the database, so cell type and time point are left out; the donor was told from shared clones.

This clonotype has a single count. The junction departs from the called germline gene at one end, perhaps through a read error. J is TRBJ2-7 and V is TRBV7-9; D is unclear. The CDR3 is made up of 11 amino acids. Germline loops: CDR1 SEHNR, CDR2 FQNEAQ (reference sequence). CDR3 coding DNA: TGTGCCAGCAGCCTAACTTACGAGCTGTACTTC. Its translation: CASSLTYELYF.

The chain is built from TRBV27 and TRBJ2-7; unclear D gene. The V end was cut by 5 bases, the J end by 2 bases, with 13 bases between. Germline loops: CDR1 MNHEY, CDR2 SMNVEV (reference sequence). This CDR3 is built from 14 residues. This CDR3 reads CASSPQLGTYEQYF. The CDR3 DNA follows: TGTGCCAGCAGTCCACAACTGGGGACCTACGAGCAGTACTTC.

This clonotype turned up a few times. This CDR3 is CASSPGLAGGDNEQFF. DNA of the CDR3: TGTGCCAGCAGCCCGGGACTAGCGGGGGGTGACAATGAGCAGTTCTTC. V gene TRBV11-2 combines with J gene TRBJ2-1; 15 bases are a match to TRBD2. The CDR3 is made up of 16 amino acids. Losses at the gene ends were 5 bases for V and 5 bases for J; bases not matched to a gene: 4. From germline, CDR1 is SGHAT and CDR2 FQNNGV.

V and J are TRBV4-1 and TRBJ2-7; 9 bases are shared with TRBD1. This CDR3 is 14 amino acids long. V lost 0 bases and J lost 6; bases outside the gene matches: 3. Germline CDR1 is MGHRA and CDR2 is YSYEKL. CDR3 sequence reads: CASSQEQGAGEQYF. The CDR3 DNA is TGCGCCAGCAGCCAAGAACAGGGGGCGGGCGAGCAGTACTTC.

The chain employs TRBV11-2 and TRBJ2-3; 7 bases fit TRBD2. CDR3 length: 17 residues. The ends lost 6 bases at V and 2 bases at J; junction bases unmatched: 14. Germline CDR1 SGHAT, CDR2 FQNNGV. CDR3 coding DNA: TGTGCCAGCAGTAGATCGGATGGGGGAGGGTACACAGATACGCAGTATTTT. This codes for CASSRSDGGGYTDTQYF.

In its sample, this clonotype was seen a few times. The V gene is TRBV6-5, the J gene TRBJ2-1, with TRBD2 identical over 7 bases. CDR1 is MNHEY and CDR2 is SVGAGI in the germline V gene. Losses at the gene ends were 2 bases for V and 4 bases for J; bases not matched to a gene: 14. The CDR3 has 18 amino acids. The CDR3 sequence: CASSYTGTTLLGYNEQFF. The CDR3 nucleotides are TGTGCCAGCAGTTACACTGGGACTACCCTCCTCGGATACAATGAGCAGTTCTTC.

This clonotype has a handful of counts. The genes are TRBV7-8 and TRBJ2-3; 8 bases align to TRBD1. With V trimmed by 0 bases and J by 2 bases, 4 bases remained unmatched. This CDR3 spans 16 amino acids. CDR1 and CDR2 (germline): SGHVS, FQNEAQ. The CDR3 nucleotides are TGTGCCAGCAGCTTAGCCTGGCAGGGGGCCACAGATACGCAGTATTTT. Encoded protein: CASSLAWQGATDTQYF.

This clonotype turned up a few times. The chain combines TRBV7-2 with TRBJ1-1, with 8 bases aligning to TRBD1. The V and J ends lost 1 base and 7 bases, in that order; junction bases with no gene match: 2. This CDR3 is 13 amino acids long. Germline lookup yields CDR1 SGHTA and CDR2 FQGNSA. The CDR3 DNA is TGTGCCAGCAGCTTAGGGACAGGGATTGAAGCTTTCTTT. It specifies CASSLGTGIEAFF.

This rearrangement joins TRBV28 to TRBJ2-2; 8 bases agree with TRBD1. With V trimmed by 5 bases and J by 1 base, 12 bases remained unmatched. The germline V gene has CDR1 MDHEN and CDR2 SYDVKM. The CDR3 covers 18 residues. The CDR3 DNA sequence: TGTGCCAGCAGTCCATTGCTCAGGGACAGGAGGAACACCGGGGAGCTGTTTTTT. It translates to CASSPLLRDRRNTGELFF.

This clonotype occurred a few times. CDR3: CASSSPGDEQYF. The CDR3 bases are TGTGCCAGCAGCTCCCCAGGTGACGAGCAGTACTTC. V usage is TRBV5-4 and J usage is TRBJ2-7; no reliable D call. The germline V gene has CDR1 SGHNT and CDR2 YYREEE (reference sequence). The CDR3 is made up of 12 amino acids. Trimming took off 3 bases at V and 5 bases at J, with 9 bases between the two ends. Variable domain in full (rest from reference TRBV5-4 and TRBJ2-7): ETGVTQSPTHLIKTRGQQVTLRCSSQSGHNTVSWYQQALGQGPQFIFQYYREEENGRGNFPPRFSGLQFPNYSSELNVNALELDDSALYLCASSSPGDEQYFGPGTRLTVT.

This sequence joins TRBV24-1 and TRBJ2-7; the match to TRBD2 covers 8 bases. This CDR3 is built from 17 residues. CDR1 is KGHDR, CDR2 SFDVKD, per germline. With V trimmed by 1 base and J by 3 bases, 10 bases remained unmatched. CDR3 DNA sequence: TGTGCCACCAGTGATTTCTCCCCGGCGAGCGGGGGCTACGAGCAGTACTTC. This translates into CATSDFSPASGGYEQYF.

The V gene is TRBV5-1, the J gene TRBJ2-7, with D tentatively TRBD2 (6 bases). V was shortened by 5 bases and J by 2 bases, with 14 bases between the two germline ends. The germline V gene encodes CDR1 SGHRS and CDR2 YFSETQ. This CDR3 contains 14 residues. DNA of the CDR3: TGCGCCAGCAGTACCCGAGCGGGCCCCTACGAGCAGTACTTC. Translated, it gives CASSTRAGPYEQYF.

This clonotype was detected only a few times. The V call is TRBV4-1, the J call TRBJ1-4; D is unclear. Germline V gene lookup returns CDR1 MGHRA and CDR2 YSYEKL. V lost 1 base to trimming and J lost 12 bases, with 18 bases between them. CDR3 size: 15 residues. The CDR3 DNA is TGCGCCAGCAGCCAAGGGTTCGGGCGTAAGAGGGAACTGTTTTTT. Protein sequence: CASSQGFGRKRELFF.

The chain recombines TRBV9 with TRBJ2-5; 8 bases agree with TRBD1. Per the germline V gene, CDR1 is SGDLS and CDR2 is YYNGEE. V lost 3 bases to trimming and J lost 5 bases; unmatched junction nucleotides: 6. This CDR3 contains 14 residues. CDR3 residues: CASSDRQGPETQYF. The CDR3 nucleotides are TGTGCCAGCAGCGACAGACAGGGGCCGGAGACCCAGTACTTC. The full variable domain, in which reference TRBV9 and TRBJ2-5 provide the parts outside the CDR3, is DSGVTQTPKHLITATGQRVTLRCSPRSGDLSVYWYQQSLDQGLQFLIQYYNGEERAKGNILERFSAQQFPDLHSELNLSSLELGDSALYFCASSDRQGPETQYFGPGTRLLVL.

This clonotype was seen only a few times. The V and J genes are TRBV20-1 and TRBJ2-3, with 11 nucleotides matching TRBD2. V shed 7 bases and J 0 bases; nucleotides not matched to a gene: 15. This CDR3 has 18 residues. Looked up from germline, CDR1 is DFQATT and CDR2 is SNEGSKA (reference sequence). For the CDR3, the DNA is TGCAGTGTCACTTATAGCGGGGGGGCCCTCGTTAGCACAGATACGCAGTATTTT. Translation: CSVTYSGGALVSTDTQYF.

Only a few counts were recorded for this clonotype. This chain's CDR3 is CASSHTMMAGGRETQYF. The CDR3 bases are TGCGCCAGCAGCCATACTATGATGGCGGGAGGTAGGGAGACCCAGTACTTC. The gene calls are TRBV4-3 and TRBJ2-5; 8 nucleotides line up with TRBD2. CDR1 is LGHNA and CDR2 is YSLEER in the germline V gene. The CDR3 length is 17 residues. The junction had 14 bases not matched to a gene; V was cut back by 3 bases and J by 5 bases.

The chain's CDR3 is CASRNRPVSNQPQHF. In DNA form, the CDR3 reads TGTGCCAGCAGAAATCGGCCCGTTAGCAATCAGCCCCAGCATTTT. The V and J genes are TRBV6-5 and TRBJ1-5; D gene uncertain. Trimming took off 6 bases at V and 0 bases at J, with 12 bases between the two ends. The CDR3 consists of 15 residues. The V gene's germline CDR1 is MNHEY and CDR2 SVGAGI.

The sample holds a few counts of this clonotype. The V call is TRBV12-3 or TRBV12-4, the J call TRBJ2-7; tentative D call: TRBD1 (6 bases). V was trimmed by 0 bases and J by 5 bases, leaving 14 bases between them. There are 15 residues in the CDR3. CDR3 protein: CASSLALKGVDEQYF. In DNA form, the CDR3 reads TGTGCCAGCAGTTTAGCGCTAAAGGGGGTAGACGAGCAGTACTTC.

This clonotype was observed a handful of times. For the CDR3, the DNA is TGTGCCACCAGTGATTCTCGGACAGGGACCTATAGCAATCAGCCCCAGCATTTT. Its translation: CATSDSRTGTYSNQPQHF. This rearrangement joins TRBV24-1 to TRBJ1-5; 8 bases are a match to TRBD1. Germline values: CDR1 KGHDR, CDR2 SFDVKD. The ends lost 2 bases at V and 0 bases at J; junction bases unmatched: 8. The length of the CDR3 is 18 residues.

This clonotype has ten or more counts. The chain joins TRBV7-3 to TRBJ2-3, with 10 bases fitting TRBD2. Germline lookup yields CDR1 SGHTA and CDR2 FQGTGA. Trimming took 0 bases from V and 7 from J; bases not matched to a gene: 7. The CDR3 sequence is 16 residues long. The CDR3 DNA is TGTGCCAGCAGCTTAACGCTAGCGGGAGTGGAGAATACGCAGTATTTT. It codes for CASSLTLAGVENTQYF.

This clonotype was counted a few times. The chain is built from TRBV27 and TRBJ1-1, with a possible D match to TRBD1 (5 bases). The CDR3 is 15 residues long. Germline-derived CDR1 and CDR2 are MNHEY and SMNVEV (reference sequence). Trimming stripped 2 bases from V and 0 bases from J, with 10 bases between. CDR3 amino acids: CASSLIGGLNTEAFF. Written as DNA, the CDR3 is TGTGCCAGCAGTTTAATCGGGGGGTTGAACACTGAAGCTTTCTTT.

This clonotype showed up just a few times. The chain has TRBV15 and TRBJ2-2; tentatively, D is TRBD1 (5 bases). This CDR3 has 15 residues. Germline V CDR1 and CDR2: LNHNV, YYDKDF (reference sequence). Deletions cut 4 bases from V and 7 bases from J, with 16 bases between. CDR3 sequence: CATSTTWGGSGELFF. In nucleotides, the CDR3 is TGTGCCACCAGCACGACATGGGGCGGTAGCGGGGAGCTGTTTTTT.

This clonotype came up many times. This chain uses TRBV5-1 with TRBJ2-5; 8 bases fit TRBD1. Germline CDR1 and CDR2: SGHRS and YFSETQ. The CDR3 is 15 residues long. V shed 7 bases and J 5 bases; nucleotides not matched to a gene: 13. The CDR3 loop is CASARGQDLRETQYF. In DNA, the CDR3 is TGCGCCAGCGCCCGGGGACAGGATCTTCGGGAGACCCAGTACTTC.

This clonotype was counted a few times. The chain joins TRBV7-2 to TRBJ2-1, with a possible D match to TRBD2 (6 bases). The CDR3 length is 15 residues. Trimming pared 2 bases from V and 7 bases from J, leaving 15 bases between. CDR1 is SGHTA, CDR2 FQGNSA, per germline. CDR3 in amino acids: CASSLFAGPANEQFF. The CDR3 nucleotides read TGTGCCAGCAGCTTATTTGCGGGACCTGCTAATGAGCAGTTCTTC.

This clonotype has a handful of counts. V is TRBV11-3 and J is TRBJ1-1, with a tentative D call TRBD1 (6 bases). CDR3 length: 15 amino acids. Trimming stripped 5 bases from V and 0 bases from J, with 13 bases between. Germline V gives CDR1 SGHNT, CDR2 YENEEA. CDR3 bases: TGTGCCAGCAGCCCGCCGGGGGCTATGAACACTGAAGCTTTCTTT. It specifies CASSPPGAMNTEAFF. Together with reference TRBV11-3 and TRBJ1-1, the CDR3 gives the full variable domain: EAGVVQSPRYKIIEKKQPVAFWCNPISGHNTLYWYLQNLGQGPELLIRYENEEAVDDSQLPKDRFSAERLKGVDSTLKIQPAELGDSAVYLCASSPPGAMNTEAFFGQGTRLTVV.